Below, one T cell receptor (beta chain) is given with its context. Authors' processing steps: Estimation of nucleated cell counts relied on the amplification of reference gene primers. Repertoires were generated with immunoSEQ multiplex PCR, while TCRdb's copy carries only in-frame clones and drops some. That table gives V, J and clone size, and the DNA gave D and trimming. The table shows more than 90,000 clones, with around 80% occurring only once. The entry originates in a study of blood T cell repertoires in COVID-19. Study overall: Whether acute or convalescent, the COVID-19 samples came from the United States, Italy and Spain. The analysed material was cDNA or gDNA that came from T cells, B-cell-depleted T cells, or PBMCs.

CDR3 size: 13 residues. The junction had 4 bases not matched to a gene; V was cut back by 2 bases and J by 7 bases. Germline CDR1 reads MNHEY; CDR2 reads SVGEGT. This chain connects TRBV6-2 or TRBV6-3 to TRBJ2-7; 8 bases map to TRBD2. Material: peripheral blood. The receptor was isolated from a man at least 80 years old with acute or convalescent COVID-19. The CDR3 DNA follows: TGTGCCAGCAGTTACCGGGGGGGGCGTGAGCAGTACTTC. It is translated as CASSYRGGREQYF.